What follows are 3 T cell receptor beta chains derived from one specimen sequenced in a study of identical twins (dated by TCRdb to the mid-2010s). Libraries were prepared through 5' RACE. Sequencing took place on an Illumina HiSeq 2000. TCRdb passed the public sequencing reads through fastp at Q25 and MiXCR, retaining productive beta sequences. Every distinct CDR3 protein forms one entry, paired with its most common genes and DNA. Recorded for this sample are about 530,000 distinct CDR3 sequences; 13% to 15% of them occurred a single time. The ten largest clones capture about 0.4% of the sample. The sample also formed part of further work on yellow fever vaccine responses in identical twins.

Sequences were obtained from CD4+ T cells sorted from blood. These receptors were collected from a woman aged 18 to 35 in good health.

V gene TRBV20-1 combines with J gene TRBJ2-4; tentative D call: TRBD1 (7 bases). Between the trimmed V and J ends, which lost 3 bases and 8 bases, there was a span of 14 bases. CDR3 length equals 13 residues. Germline CDR1 is DFQATT and CDR2 is SNEGSKA (reference sequence). The CDR3 sequence: CSARVEGADIQYF. DNA for the CDR3: TGCAGTGCTAGGGTGGAGGGGGCGGACATTCAGTACTTC.

The J gene is TRBJ2-1, the V gene TRBV6-1, with 11 bases matching TRBD1. Losses at the gene ends were 4 bases for V and 0 bases for J; bases not matched to a gene: 8. The germline V gene encodes CDR1 MNHNS and CDR2 SASEGT. The CDR3 is made up of 18 amino acids. The DNA for the CDR3 is TGTGCCAGCAGTGGCCGGGACAGGGGGTCTAGCTCCTACAATGAGCAGTTCTTC. Translation: CASSGRDRGSSSYNEQFF.

The chain carries TRBV6-1 and TRBJ2-3; 12 positions agree with TRBD2. This CDR3 is built from 15 residues. V gave up 5 bases and J gave up 5 bases; unmatched junction bases: 5. Germline CDR1 reads MNHNS; CDR2 reads SASEGT. CDR3 nucleotides: TGTGCCAGCAGTAGACTAGCGGGAGATGGAGATACGCAGTATTTT. Translation: CASSRLAGDGDTQYF.